The table lists the clone carrying this T cell receptor (beta chain) with many counts. Antigen unknown. The sample belongs to a study of T cells after posttransplantation cyclophosphamide. General observations from the study: Later blood repertoires were often dominated by clones from the donor CD8+ memory compartment. Recipient CMV seropositivity and CMV reactivation strongly tracked TRB clonality.

This CDR3 is built from 12 residues. Germline values: CDR1 MNHNS, CDR2 SASEGT. V lost 4 bases, J lost 8 bases, and 11 bases lay in between. Here immunoSEQ multiplex PCR was the method, and the copy in TCRdb shows in-frame clones only, minus some. This repertoire lists roughly 42,000 clones without singletons; 4.5% sits in the top ten. On the day of bone marrow donation, the related graft donor provided peripheral blood. The sequenced sample consisted of PBMCs. This chain uses TRBV6-1 with TRBJ1-2; D might be TRBD1 (6 bases). The receptor was isolated from a woman between 45 and 60 years old in good health and a related stem cell transplant donor. CDR3 region: CASSGWTEGYTF. In DNA, the CDR3 is TGTGCCAGCAGTGGCTGGACAGAAGGCTACACCTTC.